This T cell receptor beta chain comes out of a study of T cell changes during pregnancy in multiple sclerosis. TCRdb keeps only in-frame clones here, not all; method: immunoSEQ multiplex PCR. The data contain some 11,000 clones, about 89% of them singletons. This sample comprised CD8+ T cells from peripheral blood mononuclear cells, obtained in the first trimester of pregnancy. The TCR sequence derives from a female donor in good health, enrolled as a control in a pregnancy study.

The CDR3 coding sequence is TGTGCCAGCAGCAAATTGGACAGTGGCGGATATGGCTACACCTTC. Translating gives CASSKLDSGGYGYTF. The V and J genes are TRBV5-5 and TRBJ1-2; a weak D match, TRBD1 (6 bases). The CDR3 sequence is 15 residues long. V gave up 4 bases and J gave up 5 bases, with 18 bases separating them. Looked up from germline, CDR1 is SGHKS and CDR2 is YYEKEE (reference sequence).